The sequence of this TCR beta chain was determined in a study of blood T cells in healthy people across ages. Broader study findings: It was not possible, with unsorted PBMCs, to conclusively compare naive and antigen-experienced cells. In older individuals, TCR beta diversity per million T cells was lower, falling roughly linearly with age.

A remark on this clonotype: Its antigen remains unidentified.

A sample-barcoded 5' primer and a J-beta primer mix were used in a second PCR of roughly 7 to 12 cycles. TCRdb independently ran MiXCR on the 5' RACE reads; one entry per CDR3 protein. The sample shows about 680,000 distinct CDR3 sequences, approximately 50% of them seen only once. Isolation yielded PBMCs, at least 6 million per sample, in every case. Germline CDR1 is MGHRA and CDR2 is YSYEKL. V was pared by 3 bases and J by 2 bases, with 17 bases between. The CDR3 has 17 residues. Specimen: blood. The genes are TRBV4-1 and TRBJ2-1; D possibly corresponds to TRBD2 (5 bases). The clonotype originates from a woman aged 55-69 years in good health. The CDR3 loop is CASSHGVGRATYNEQFF. The CDR3 DNA reads as TGCGCCAGCAGCCACGGGGTAGGGCGGGCTACCTACAATGAGCAGTTCTTC.